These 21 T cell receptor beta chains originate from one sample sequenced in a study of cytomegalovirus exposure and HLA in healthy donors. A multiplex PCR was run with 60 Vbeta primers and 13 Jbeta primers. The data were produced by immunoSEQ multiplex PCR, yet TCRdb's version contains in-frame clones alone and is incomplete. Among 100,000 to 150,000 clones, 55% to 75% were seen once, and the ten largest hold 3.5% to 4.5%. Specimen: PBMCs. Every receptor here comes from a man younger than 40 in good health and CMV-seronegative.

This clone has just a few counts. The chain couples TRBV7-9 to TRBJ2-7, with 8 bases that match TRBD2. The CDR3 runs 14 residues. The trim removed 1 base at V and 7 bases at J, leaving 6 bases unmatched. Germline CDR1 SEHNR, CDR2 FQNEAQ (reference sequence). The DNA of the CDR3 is TGTGCCAGCAGCTTAGAGGTACTAGCGGAAGAGCAGTACTTC. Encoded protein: CASSLEVLAEEQYF.

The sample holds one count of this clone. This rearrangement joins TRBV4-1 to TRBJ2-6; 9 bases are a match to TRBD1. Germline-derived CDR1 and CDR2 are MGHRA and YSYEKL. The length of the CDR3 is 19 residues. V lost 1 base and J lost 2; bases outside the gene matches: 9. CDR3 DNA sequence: TGCGCCAGCAGCCAAGGGCACAGGGGGCGATTACCTGGGGCCAACGTCCTGACTTTC. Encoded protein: CASSQGHRGRLPGANVLTF.

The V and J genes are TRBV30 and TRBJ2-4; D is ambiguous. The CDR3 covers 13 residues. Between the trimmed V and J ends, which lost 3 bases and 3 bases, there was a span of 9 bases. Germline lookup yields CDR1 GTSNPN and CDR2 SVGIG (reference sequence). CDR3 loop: CAWRNNLKNIQYF. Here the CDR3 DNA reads TGTGCCTGGAGAAACAATCTCAAAAACATTCAGTACTTC. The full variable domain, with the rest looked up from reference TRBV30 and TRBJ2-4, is SQTIHQWPATLVQPVGSPLSLECTVEGTSNPNLYWYRQAAGRGLQLLFYSVGIGQISSEVPQNLSASRPQDRQFILSSKKLLLSDSGFYLCAWRNNLKNIQYFGAGTRLSVL.

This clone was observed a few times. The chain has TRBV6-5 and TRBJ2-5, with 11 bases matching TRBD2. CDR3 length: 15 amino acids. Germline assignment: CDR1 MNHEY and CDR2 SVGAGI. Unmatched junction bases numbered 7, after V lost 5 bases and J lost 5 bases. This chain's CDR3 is CASSRPTSGVETQYF. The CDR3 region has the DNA TGTGCCAGCAGTCGACCGACTAGCGGGGTGGAGACCCAGTACTTC.

The CDR3 region has the DNA TGTGCCAGCAGTGAAGGAGTTGGGACATTGTATGGCTACACCTTC. This codes for CASSEGVGTLYGYTF. The chain uses TRBV2 and TRBJ1-2, with D possibly TRBD1 on 6 matching bases. This CDR3 has 15 residues. The germline V gene has CDR1 SNHLY and CDR2 FYNNEI. The germline V and J ends were trimmed by 1 base and 5 bases, with 14 bases remaining between them.

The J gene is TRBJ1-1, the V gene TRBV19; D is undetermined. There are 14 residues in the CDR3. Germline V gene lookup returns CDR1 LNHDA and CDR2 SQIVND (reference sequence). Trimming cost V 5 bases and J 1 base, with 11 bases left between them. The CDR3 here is CASSHQEGNTEAFF. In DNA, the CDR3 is TGTGCCAGTAGTCACCAGGAGGGGAACACTGAAGCTTTCTTT.

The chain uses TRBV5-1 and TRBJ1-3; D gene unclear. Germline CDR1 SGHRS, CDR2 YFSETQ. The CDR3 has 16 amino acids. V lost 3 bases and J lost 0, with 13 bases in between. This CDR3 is CASSWRPVGSGNTIYF. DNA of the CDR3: TGCGCCAGCAGCTGGAGGCCAGTTGGCTCTGGAAACACCATATATTTT.

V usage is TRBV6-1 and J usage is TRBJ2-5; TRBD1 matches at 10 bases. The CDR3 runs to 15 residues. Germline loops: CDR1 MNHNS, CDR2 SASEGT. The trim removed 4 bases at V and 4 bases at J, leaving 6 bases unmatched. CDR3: CASSGPRTGGETQYF. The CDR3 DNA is TGTGCCAGCAGTGGACCTCGGACAGGGGGAGAGACCCAGTACTTC.

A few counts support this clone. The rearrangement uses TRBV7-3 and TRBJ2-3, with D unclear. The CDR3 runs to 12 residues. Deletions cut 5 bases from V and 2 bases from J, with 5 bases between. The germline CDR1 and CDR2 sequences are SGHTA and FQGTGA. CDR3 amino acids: CASSPNTDTQYF. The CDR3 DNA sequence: TGTGCCAGCAGCCCTAACACAGATACGCAGTATTTT.

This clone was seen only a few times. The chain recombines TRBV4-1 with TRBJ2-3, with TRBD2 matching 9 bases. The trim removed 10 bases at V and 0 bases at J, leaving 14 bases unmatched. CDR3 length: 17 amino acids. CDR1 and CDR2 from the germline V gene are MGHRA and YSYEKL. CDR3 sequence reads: CATKSLAGRNSTDTQYF. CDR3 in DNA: TGCGCCACAAAGTCGCTAGCGGGGAGGAATAGCACAGATACGCAGTATTTT.

The CDR3 protein is CASSYSTGGQYGYTF. In DNA form, the CDR3 reads TGTGCCAGCAGTTACTCGACAGGGGGCCAATATGGCTACACCTTC. This chain joins TRBV6-6 and TRBJ1-2; 10 positions agree with TRBD1. This CDR3 has 15 amino acids. The germline V gene encodes CDR1 MNHNY and CDR2 SVGAGI (reference sequence). V shed 0 bases, J shed 5 bases, and the junction held 3 bases outside the gene matches.

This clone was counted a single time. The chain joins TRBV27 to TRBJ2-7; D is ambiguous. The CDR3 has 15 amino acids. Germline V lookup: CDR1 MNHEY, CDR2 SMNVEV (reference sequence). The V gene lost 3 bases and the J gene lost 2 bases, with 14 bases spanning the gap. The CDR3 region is CASSFLSTYAYEQYF. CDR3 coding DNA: TGTGCCAGCAGTTTTCTCTCCACCTATGCCTACGAGCAGTACTTC.

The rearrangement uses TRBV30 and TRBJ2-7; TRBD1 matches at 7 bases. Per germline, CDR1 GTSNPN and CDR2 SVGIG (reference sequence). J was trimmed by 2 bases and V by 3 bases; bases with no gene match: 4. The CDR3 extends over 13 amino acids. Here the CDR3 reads CAWSLGQAYEQYF. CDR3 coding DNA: TGTGCCTGGAGCCTAGGACAGGCCTACGAGCAGTACTTC.

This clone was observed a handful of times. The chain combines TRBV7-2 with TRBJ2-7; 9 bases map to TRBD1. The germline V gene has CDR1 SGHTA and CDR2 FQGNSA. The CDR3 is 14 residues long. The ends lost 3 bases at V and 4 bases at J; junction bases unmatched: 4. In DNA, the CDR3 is TGTGCCAGCAGCTTGGGACAGGGACTATACGAGCAGTACTTC. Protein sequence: CASSLGQGLYEQYF.

CDR3 protein: CASSLKPAGTAHNEQFF. The CDR3 DNA follows: TGTGCCAGCAGCCTAAAACCCGCCGGGACAGCCCACAATGAGCAGTTCTTC. V is TRBV7-6 and J is TRBJ2-1; 7 bases fit TRBD1. Per germline, CDR1 SGHVS and CDR2 FNYEAQ. The ends lost 5 bases at V and 5 bases at J; junction bases unmatched: 15. CDR3 length: 17 amino acids.

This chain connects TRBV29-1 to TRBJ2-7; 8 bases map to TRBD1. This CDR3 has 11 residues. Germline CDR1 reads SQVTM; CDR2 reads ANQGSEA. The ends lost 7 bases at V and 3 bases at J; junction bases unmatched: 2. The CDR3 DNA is TGCAGCGCCGGGACAGGCTACGAGCAGTACTTC. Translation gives CSAGTGYEQYF.

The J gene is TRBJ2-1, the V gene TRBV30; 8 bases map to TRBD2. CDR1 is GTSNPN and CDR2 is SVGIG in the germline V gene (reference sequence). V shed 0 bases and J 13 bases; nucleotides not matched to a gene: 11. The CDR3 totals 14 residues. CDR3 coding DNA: TGTGCCTGGAGTGTACGGATAGCGGGGCCCGGTCAGTTCTTC. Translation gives CAWSVRIAGPGQFF.

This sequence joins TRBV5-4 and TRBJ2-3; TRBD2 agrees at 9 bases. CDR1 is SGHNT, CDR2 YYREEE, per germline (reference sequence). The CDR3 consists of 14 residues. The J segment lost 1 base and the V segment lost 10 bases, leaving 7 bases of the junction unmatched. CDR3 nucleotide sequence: TGTGCCTATGGCCAGCGGGGGGGCACAGATACGCAGTATTTT. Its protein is CAYGQRGGTDTQYF.

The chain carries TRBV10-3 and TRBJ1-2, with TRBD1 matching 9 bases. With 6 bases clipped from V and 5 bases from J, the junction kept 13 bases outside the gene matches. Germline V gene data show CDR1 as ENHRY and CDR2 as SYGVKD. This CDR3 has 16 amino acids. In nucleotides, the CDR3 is TGTGCCATCAGCGAGGGTGGAACAGGGGGCGGATATGGCTACACCTTC. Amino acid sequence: CAISEGGTGGGYGYTF.

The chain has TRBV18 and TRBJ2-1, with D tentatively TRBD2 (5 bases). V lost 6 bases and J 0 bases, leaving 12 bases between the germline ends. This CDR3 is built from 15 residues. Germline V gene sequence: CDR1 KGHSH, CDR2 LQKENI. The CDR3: CASSRLRDSYNEQFF. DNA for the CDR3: TGTGCCAGCTCGCGCCTCCGGGACTCCTACAATGAGCAGTTCTTC.

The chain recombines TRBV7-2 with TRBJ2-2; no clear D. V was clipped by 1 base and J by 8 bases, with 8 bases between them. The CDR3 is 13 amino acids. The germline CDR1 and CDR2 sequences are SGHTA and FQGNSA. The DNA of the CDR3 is TGTGCCAGCAGCTTAGGTCCTGTAGGGGAGCTGTTTTTT. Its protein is CASSLGPVGELFF.